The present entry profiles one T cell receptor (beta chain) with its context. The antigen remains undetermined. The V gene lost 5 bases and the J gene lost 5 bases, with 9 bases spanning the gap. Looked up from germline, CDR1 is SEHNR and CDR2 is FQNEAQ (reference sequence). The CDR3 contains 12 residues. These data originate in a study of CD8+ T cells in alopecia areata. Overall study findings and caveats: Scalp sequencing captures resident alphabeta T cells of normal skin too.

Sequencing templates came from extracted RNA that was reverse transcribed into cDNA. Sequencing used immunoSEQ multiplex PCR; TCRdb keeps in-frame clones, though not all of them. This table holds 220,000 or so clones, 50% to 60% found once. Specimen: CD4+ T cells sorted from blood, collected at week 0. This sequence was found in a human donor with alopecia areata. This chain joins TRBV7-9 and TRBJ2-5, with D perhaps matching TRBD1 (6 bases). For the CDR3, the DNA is TGTGCCAGCAGCCCTACAGGGGAGACCCAGTACTTC. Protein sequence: CASSPTGETQYF.